This TCR beta chain was found in a study of T cell changes during pregnancy in multiple sclerosis. CDR1 and CDR2 from the germline V gene are KGHSH and LQKENI. The CDR3 length is 16 residues. The junction had 5 bases not matched to a gene; V was cut back by 3 bases and J by 4 bases. TCRdb keeps only in-frame clones here, not all; method: immunoSEQ multiplex PCR. The sample lists 20,000 to 25,000 clones, under 90% seen once, with about 7.4% in the top ten. The sequencing here drew on CD8+ T cells from peripheral blood mononuclear cells, taken before pregnancy. The chain links TRBV18 to TRBJ2-2; 10 nucleotides match TRBD1. The receptor's source is a female donor with multiple sclerosis, enrolled in a pregnancy study. Here the CDR3 reads CASSPVRTGGTGELFF. The CDR3 region has the DNA TGTGCCAGCTCACCTGTAAGGACAGGGGGCACCGGGGAGCTGTTTTTT.